A single sample is the source of the 17 T cell receptor beta chains below, sequenced in a study of shared clonotypes between healthy human individuals. The protocol was immunoSEQ multiplex PCR, while the TCRdb copy is restricted to in-frame clones and leaves out a portion. The data hold more than 550,000 clones, with approximately 90% observed a single time. CD45RO-negative, CCR7-positively selected cells formed the naive CD8 fraction, excluding terminally differentiated effector memory CD45RA+ cells. Sequencing input: naive CD8+ T cells sorted from blood. Source of these receptors: a man aged 25-45 years in good health.

The chain employs TRBV2 and TRBJ2-1; TRBD2 is a possible D gene (6 bases). The CDR3 is made up of 14 amino acids. Per the germline V gene, CDR1 is SNHLY and CDR2 is FYNNEI. The V end was cut by 1 base, the J end by 4 bases, with 8 bases between. This CDR3 reads CASSEGAGYNEQFF. The CDR3 bases are TGTGCCAGCAGTGAAGGGGCGGGGTACAATGAGCAGTTCTTC. The full variable domain, completed using reference TRBV2 and TRBJ2-1, is EPEVTQTPSHQVTQMGQEVILRCVPISNHLYFYWYRQILGQKVEFLVSFYNNEISEKSEIFDDQFSVERPDGSNFTLKIRSTKLEDSAMYFCASSEGAGYNEQFFGPGTRLTVL.

The chain recombines TRBV5-4 with TRBJ2-6, with D hard to call. This CDR3 has 15 amino acids. Looked up from germline, CDR1 is SGHNT and CDR2 is YYREEE (reference sequence). V was pared by 4 bases and J by 0 bases, with 8 bases between. The CDR3 sequence is CASSQESSGANVLTF. The CDR3 DNA is TGTGCCAGCAGCCAAGAGAGCTCTGGGGCCAACGTCCTGACTTTC.

This chain joins TRBV7-9 and TRBJ1-1; tentatively, D is TRBD1 (5 bases). Germline V gene data show CDR1 as SEHNR and CDR2 as FQNEAQ (reference sequence). The CDR3 has 14 residues. Deletions cut 5 bases from V and 8 bases from J, with 18 bases between. The CDR3 region is CASSLGWGDAEAFF. Written as DNA, the CDR3 is TGTGCCAGCAGCCTAGGTTGGGGGGATGCCGAAGCTTTCTTT.

This chain connects TRBV28 to TRBJ2-7, with D perhaps TRBD1 or TRBD2 (5 bases each). The germline CDR1 and CDR2 sequences are MDHEN and SYDVKM. This CDR3 region has 15 residues. V was cut by 4 bases and J by 4 bases, with 17 bases left in between. DNA of the CDR3: TGTGCCAGCAGTTCCCCCGGGACGACCATATACGAGCAGTACTTC. It is translated as CASSSPGTTIYEQYF.

The chain is built from TRBV9 and TRBJ1-1, with D perhaps matching TRBD1 (6 bases). Germline V gene data show CDR1 as SGDLS and CDR2 as YYNGEE. The CDR3 is made up of 15 amino acids. V was cut by 3 bases and J by 0 bases, with 12 bases left in between. CDR3 in amino acids: CASSENREMNTEAFF. Here the CDR3 DNA reads TGTGCCAGCAGCGAAAACAGGGAGATGAACACTGAAGCTTTCTTT.

The chain uses TRBV5-1 and TRBJ1-1; 8 bases match TRBD1. V shed 4 bases, J shed 10 bases, and the junction held 12 bases outside the gene matches. The CDR3 is made up of 14 amino acids. Germline lookup yields CDR1 SGHRS and CDR2 YFSETQ. The CDR3 nucleotides are TGCGCCAGCAGCACCCGACAGGGGCAAGGGGGAGCTTTCTTT. It codes for CASSTRQGQGGAFF.

This sequence joins TRBV6-6 and TRBJ1-5; D is unclear. CDR1 and CDR2 from the germline V gene are MNHNY and SVGAGI (reference sequence). V lost 8 bases to trimming and J lost 4 bases, with 15 bases between them. This CDR3 is 14 amino acids long. CDR3: CASLPGERNQPQHF. In nucleotides, the CDR3 is TGTGCCAGCCTACCCGGGGAGCGGAATCAGCCCCAGCATTTT.

V usage is TRBV29-1 and J usage is TRBJ1-1, with D hard to call. Germline V gene data show CDR1 as SQVTM and CDR2 as ANQGSEA. The CDR3 totals 12 residues. V lost 7 bases to trimming and J lost 4 bases, with 13 bases between them. The CDR3 sequence: CSASGGPTEAFF. CDR3 DNA: TGCAGCGCATCAGGAGGACCCACTGAAGCTTTCTTT.

The chain carries TRBV7-8 and TRBJ1-5; 10 nucleotides match TRBD1. Trimming removed 0 bases from V and 4 bases from J; junction bases left unmatched: 3. Germline lookup yields CDR1 SGHVS and CDR2 FQNEAQ. The CDR3 has 16 amino acids. CDR3 protein: CASSLAQGQGNQPQHF. The CDR3 coding sequence is TGTGCCAGCAGCTTAGCCCAGGGACAGGGGAATCAGCCCCAGCATTTT.

This chain connects TRBV11-2 to TRBJ2-3; TRBD2 matches at 8 bases. The CDR3 runs 16 residues. V gave up 0 bases and J gave up 5 bases; unmatched junction bases: 7. Germline CDR1 is SGHAT and CDR2 is FQNNGV. CDR3 amino acids: CASSLDFSGNGDTQYF. Written as DNA, the CDR3 is TGTGCCAGCAGCTTAGACTTTAGCGGGAACGGAGATACGCAGTATTTT.

This clone was picked up a small number of times. J is TRBJ2-1 and V is TRBV11-2; D is ambiguous. The CDR3 is made up of 16 amino acids. CDR1 and CDR2 from the germline V gene are SGHAT and FQNNGV. V lost 5 bases and J 0 bases, leaving 14 bases between the germline ends. The CDR3 nucleotides read TGTGCCAGCAGCCTATTAGAGGCGGCCTCCTACAATGAGCAGTTCTTC. Residues: CASSLLEAASYNEQFF.

Remarks on this clone: The sample carries other DNA sequences with the same CDR3. In nucleotides, the CDR3 is TGTGCCAGCAGGCCTGGATCGTACGAGCAGTACTTC. Translation gives CASRPGSYEQYF. The genes are TRBV28 and TRBJ2-7; D gene unclear. V lost 6 bases and J lost 4, with 10 bases in between. CDR3 length: 12 residues. Germline V gene lookup returns CDR1 MDHEN and CDR2 SYDVKM.

V is TRBV5-1 and J is TRBJ1-1; possibly TRBD1 for D (6 bases). The ends were cut back, 1 base at V and 0 bases at J, with 7 bases in the middle. CDR3 length: 14 residues. The germline CDR1 and CDR2 sequences are SGHRS and YFSETQ. The CDR3 nucleotides read TGCGCCAGCAGCTTGTGGGGGCTGAACACTGAAGCTTTCTTT. Translating gives CASSLWGLNTEAFF.

This chain joins TRBV27 and TRBJ1-2; the D gene is possibly TRBD1 (5 bases). CDR3 length: 12 residues. V gave up 7 bases and J gave up 7 bases, with 13 bases separating them. CDR1 and CDR2 from the germline V gene are MNHEY and SMNVEV (reference sequence). CDR3 sequence (DNA): TGTGCCAGCACCAACGGGGGTTCTGGCTACACCTTC. This sequence encodes CASTNGGSGYTF.

The V and J genes are TRBV29-1 and TRBJ2-5; D is possibly TRBD1 (6 bases). CDR3 size: 14 residues. Deletions cut 0 bases from V and 9 bases from J, with 17 bases between. Germline-derived CDR1 and CDR2 are SQVTM and ANQGSEA. The chain's CDR3 is CSVEDRGRGSSQYF. CDR3 coding DNA: TGCAGCGTTGAAGATCGGGGAAGGGGGTCGTCCCAGTACTTC.

This chain uses TRBV4-1 with TRBJ2-7; 8 bases map to TRBD2. J was trimmed by 1 base and V by 2 bases; bases with no gene match: 4. In germline, CDR1 is MGHRA, CDR2 YSYEKL. This CDR3 spans 15 amino acids. CDR3 protein: CASSQILAGSYEQYF. As DNA, the CDR3 is TGCGCCAGCAGCCAAATCCTAGCGGGTTCCTACGAGCAGTACTTC.

This clone was observed a few times. This chain uses TRBV19 with TRBJ2-7; 9 nucleotides line up with TRBD2. CDR3 length: 13 residues. With V trimmed by 1 base and J by 12 bases, 7 bases remained unmatched. The germline V gene has CDR1 LNHDA and CDR2 SQIVND (reference sequence). The CDR3 loop reads CASSIAASGTRYF. The CDR3 coding sequence is TGTGCCAGTAGTATAGCGGCTAGCGGGACGCGGTACTTC.